This TCR beta chain stems from a study of cytomegalovirus exposure and HLA in healthy donors. Overall study: The roughly 670 first-cohort repertoires shared a platform with the roughly 130 validation repertoires, as reported in a later analysis.

From germline, CDR1 is MNHNS and CDR2 SASEGT. The ends were cut back, 8 bases at V and 0 bases at J, with 10 bases in the middle. CDR3 length equals 13 residues. Some clones are missing from TCRdb's copy, which holds only in-frame ones; the method was immunoSEQ multiplex PCR. The sample records 110,000 to 150,000 clones, approximately 89% being singletons. Material for sequencing was PBMCs. This clonotype originated in a man aged 18 to 35 in good health and CMV-seronegative. The chain has TRBV6-1 and TRBJ1-2; maybe TRBD1 (5 bases). The CDR3 loop reads CASVPDTNYGYTF. The CDR3 bases are TGTGCCAGCGTGCCGGACACTAACTATGGCTACACCTTC.